This TCR beta chain is drawn from a study of T cell repertoires in cytomegalovirus infection. Study-wide findings and caveats: In two of eight donors, the top clonotype was HLA-C-restricted CMV-specific. Public TCR beta family frequency separated CMV-and-HLA carriers, including in an independent cohort.

Each CDR3 protein is one row after TCRdb ran MiXCR on the reads. Counted here are fewer than 200,000 distinct CDR3 sequences, 7.5% to 10% occurring once; the ten biggest clones make up about 4.6%. This clonotype was seen only a few times. The target antigen is unknown. Trimming stripped 5 bases from V and 2 bases from J, with 9 bases between. Germline assignment: CDR1 SGHVS and CDR2 FQNEAQ. This CDR3 is 13 amino acids long. V is TRBV7-8 and J is TRBJ2-5; no reliable D call. Sequenced material: PBMCs. The clonotype was recovered from a human donor in good health (CMV status not recorded). Some clones in this sample may be carry-over from other donors' samples. The CDR3 sequence is CASSGDLQETQYF. CDR3 nucleotide sequence: TGTGCCAGCAGCGGAGACTTACAAGAGACCCAGTACTTC.